This TCR beta chain was retrieved from a study of T cell responses to AZD1222 COVID-19 vaccine. About the research overall: Combined were second doses at about 4 or about 12 weeks.

Trimming left V 4 bases short and J 1 base short, with 7 bases between. The germline CDR1 and CDR2 sequences are SGHTA and FQGTGA. The CDR3 has 14 residues. Here immunoSEQ multiplex PCR was the method, and the copy in TCRdb shows in-frame clones only, minus some. The repertoire holds 84,000 or so clones, with approximately 88% as singletons. The rearrangement links TRBV7-3 to TRBJ2-2; D gene ambiguous. The starting material was peripheral blood, obtained on day 0 of AZD1222 vaccination. The sequence was obtained from an adult in good health. The CDR3 coding sequence is TGTGCCAGCAGCTACTCGGGGAACACCGGGGAGCTGTTTTTT. Its protein product is CASSYSGNTGELFF. Combining the CDR3 with reference TRBV7-3 and TRBJ2-2 gives the whole variable domain GAGVSQTPSNKVTEKGKYVELRCDPISGHTALYWYRQSLGQGPEFLIYFQGTGAADDSGLPNDRFFAVRPEGSVSTLKIQRTERGDSAVYLCASSYSGNTGELFFGEGSRLTVL.